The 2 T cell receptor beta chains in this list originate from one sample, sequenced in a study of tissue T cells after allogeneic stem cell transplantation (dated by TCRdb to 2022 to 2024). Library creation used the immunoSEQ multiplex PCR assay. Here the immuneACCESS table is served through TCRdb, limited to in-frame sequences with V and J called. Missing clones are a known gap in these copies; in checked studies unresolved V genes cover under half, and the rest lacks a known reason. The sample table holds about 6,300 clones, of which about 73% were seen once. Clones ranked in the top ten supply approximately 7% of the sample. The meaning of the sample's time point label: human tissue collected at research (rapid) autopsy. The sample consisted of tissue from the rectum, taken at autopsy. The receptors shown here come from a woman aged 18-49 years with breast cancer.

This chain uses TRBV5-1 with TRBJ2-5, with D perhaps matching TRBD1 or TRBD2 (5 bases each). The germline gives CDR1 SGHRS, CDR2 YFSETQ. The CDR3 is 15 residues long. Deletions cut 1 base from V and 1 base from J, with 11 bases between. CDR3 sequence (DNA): TGCGCCAGCAGCTTGATGGGGACGTCCCAAGAGACCCAGTACTTC. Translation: CASSLMGTSQETQYF. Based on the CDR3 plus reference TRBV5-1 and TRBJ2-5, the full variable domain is KAGVTQTPRYLIKTRGQQVTLSCSPISGHRSVSWYQQTPGQGLQFLFEYFSETQRNKGNFPGRFSGRQFSNSRSEMNVSTLELGDSALYLCASSLMGTSQETQYFGPGTRLLVL.

The chain's CDR3 is CASSQGYEQYF. In DNA form, the CDR3 reads TGTGCCAGCAGCCAGGGGTACGAGCAGTACTTC. The chain recombines TRBV2 with TRBJ2-7; D is perhaps TRBD1 (6 bases). Trimming removed 6 bases at V and 4 bases at J, with 7 bases between. Germline V gene sequence: CDR1 SNHLY, CDR2 FYNNEI. This CDR3 has 11 amino acids.